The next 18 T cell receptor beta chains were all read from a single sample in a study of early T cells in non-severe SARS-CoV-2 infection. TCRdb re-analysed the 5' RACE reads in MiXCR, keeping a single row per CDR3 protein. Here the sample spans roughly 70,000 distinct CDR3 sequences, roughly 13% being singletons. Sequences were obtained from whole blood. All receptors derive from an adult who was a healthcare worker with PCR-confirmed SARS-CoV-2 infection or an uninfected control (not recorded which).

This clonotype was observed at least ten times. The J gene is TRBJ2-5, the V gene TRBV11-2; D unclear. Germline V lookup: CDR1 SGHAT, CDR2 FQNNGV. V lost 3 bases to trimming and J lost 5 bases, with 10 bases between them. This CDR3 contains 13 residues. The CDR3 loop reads CASSFNSWETQYF. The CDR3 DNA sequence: TGTGCCAGCAGCTTTAACAGTTGGGAGACCCAGTACTTC.

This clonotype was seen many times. The CDR3 sequence: CASGLVLGRSTDTQYF. The CDR3 DNA sequence: TGTGCTAGTGGTTTGGTACTAGGCCGATCCACAGATACGCAGTATTTT. The chain links TRBV12-5 to TRBJ2-3; D might be TRBD2 (5 bases). The CDR3 extends over 16 amino acids. The V gene lost 0 bases and the J gene lost 2 bases, with 12 bases spanning the gap. From germline, CDR1 is LGHNT and CDR2 FRNRAP.

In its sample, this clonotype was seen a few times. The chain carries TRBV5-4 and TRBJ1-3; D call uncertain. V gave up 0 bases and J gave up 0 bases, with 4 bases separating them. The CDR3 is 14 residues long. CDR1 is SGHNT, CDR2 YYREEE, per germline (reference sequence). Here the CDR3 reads CASSLDGSGNTIYF. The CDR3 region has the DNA TGTGCCAGCAGCTTGGACGGCTCTGGAAACACCATATATTTT.

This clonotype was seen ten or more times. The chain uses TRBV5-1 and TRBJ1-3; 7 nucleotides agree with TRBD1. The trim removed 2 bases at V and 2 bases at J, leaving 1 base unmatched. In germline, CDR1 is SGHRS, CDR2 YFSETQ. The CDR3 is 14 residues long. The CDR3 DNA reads TGCGCCAGCAGCTTCGGGACAGCTGGAAACACCATATATTTT. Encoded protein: CASSFGTAGNTIYF.

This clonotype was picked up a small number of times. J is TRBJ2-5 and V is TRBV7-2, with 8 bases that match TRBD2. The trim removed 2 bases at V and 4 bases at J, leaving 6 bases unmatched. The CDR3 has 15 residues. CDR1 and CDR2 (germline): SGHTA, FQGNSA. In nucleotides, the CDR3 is TGTGCCAGCAGCTTAACGGGAGGGCCTCCAGAGACCCAGTACTTC. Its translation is CASSLTGGPPETQYF. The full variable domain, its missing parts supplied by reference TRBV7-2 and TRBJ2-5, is GAGVSQSPSNKVTEKGKDVELRCDPISGHTALYWYRQSLGQGLEFLIYFQGNSAPDKSGLPSDRFSAERTGGSVSTLTIQRTQQEDSAVYLCASSLTGGPPETQYFGPGTRLLVL.

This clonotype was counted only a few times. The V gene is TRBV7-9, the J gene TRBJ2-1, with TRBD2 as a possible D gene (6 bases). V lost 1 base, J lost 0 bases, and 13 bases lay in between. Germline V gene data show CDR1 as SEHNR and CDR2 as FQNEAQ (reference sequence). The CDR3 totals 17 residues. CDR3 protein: CASSLVGGKSSYNEQFF. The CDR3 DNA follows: TGTGCCAGCAGCTTAGTGGGCGGGAAGAGCTCCTACAATGAGCAGTTCTTC.

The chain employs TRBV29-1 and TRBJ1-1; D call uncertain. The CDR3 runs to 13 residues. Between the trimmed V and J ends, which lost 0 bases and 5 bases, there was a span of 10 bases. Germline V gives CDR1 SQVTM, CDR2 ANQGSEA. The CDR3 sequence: CSVEEAQPTEAFF. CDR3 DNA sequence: TGCAGCGTTGAAGAAGCTCAACCGACTGAAGCTTTCTTT.

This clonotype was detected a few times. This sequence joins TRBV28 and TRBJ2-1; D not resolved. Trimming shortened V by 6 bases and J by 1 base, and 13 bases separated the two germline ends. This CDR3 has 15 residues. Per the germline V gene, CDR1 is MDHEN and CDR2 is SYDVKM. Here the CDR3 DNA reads TGTGCCAGCAGCCAATCCCCGAGGTCCTACAATGAGCAGTTCTTC. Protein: CASSQSPRSYNEQFF.

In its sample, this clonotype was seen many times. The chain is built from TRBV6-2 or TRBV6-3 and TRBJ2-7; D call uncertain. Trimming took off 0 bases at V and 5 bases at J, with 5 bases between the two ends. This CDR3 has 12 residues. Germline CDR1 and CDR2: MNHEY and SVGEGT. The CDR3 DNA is TGTGCCAGCAGTTACTCGACCAACGAGCAGTACTTC. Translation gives CASSYSTNEQYF.

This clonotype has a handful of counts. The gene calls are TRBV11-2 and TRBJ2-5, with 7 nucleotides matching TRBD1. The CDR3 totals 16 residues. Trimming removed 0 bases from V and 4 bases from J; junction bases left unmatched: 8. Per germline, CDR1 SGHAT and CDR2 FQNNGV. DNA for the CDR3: TGTGCCAGCAGCTTAGATCCGCCGACAGGGAGAGAGACCCAGTACTTC. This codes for CASSLDPPTGRETQYF.

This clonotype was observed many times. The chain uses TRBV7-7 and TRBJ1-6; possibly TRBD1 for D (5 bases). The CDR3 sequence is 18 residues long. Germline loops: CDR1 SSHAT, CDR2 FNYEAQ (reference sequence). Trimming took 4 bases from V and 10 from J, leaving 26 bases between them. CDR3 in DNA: TGTGCCAGCAGCTCCCTAGGTAGGACATCCGAAGGGAGATCACCCCTCCACTTT. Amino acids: CASSSLGRTSEGRSPLHF.

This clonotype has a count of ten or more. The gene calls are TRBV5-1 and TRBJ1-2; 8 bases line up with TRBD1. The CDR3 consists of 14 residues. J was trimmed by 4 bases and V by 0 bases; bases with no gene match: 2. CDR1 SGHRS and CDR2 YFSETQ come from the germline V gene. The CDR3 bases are TGCGCCAGCAGCTTGGGGACAGGGAGCTATGGCTACACCTTC. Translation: CASSLGTGSYGYTF.

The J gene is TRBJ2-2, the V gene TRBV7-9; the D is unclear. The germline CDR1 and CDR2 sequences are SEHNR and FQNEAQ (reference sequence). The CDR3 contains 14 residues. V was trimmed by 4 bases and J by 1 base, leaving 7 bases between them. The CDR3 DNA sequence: TGTGCCAGCAGCTCCGCCGGGAACACCGGGGAGCTGTTTTTT. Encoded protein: CASSSAGNTGELFF.

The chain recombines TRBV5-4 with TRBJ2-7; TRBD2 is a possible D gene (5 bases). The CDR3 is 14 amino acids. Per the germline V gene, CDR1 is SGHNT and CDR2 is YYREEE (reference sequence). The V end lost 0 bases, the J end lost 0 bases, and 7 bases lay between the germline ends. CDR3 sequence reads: CASSLAGVSYEQYF. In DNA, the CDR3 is TGTGCCAGCAGCTTGGCCGGGGTCTCCTACGAGCAGTACTTC. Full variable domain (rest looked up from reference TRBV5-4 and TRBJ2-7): ETGVTQSPTHLIKTRGQQVTLRCSSQSGHNTVSWYQQALGQGPQFIFQYYREEENGRGNFPPRFSGLQFPNYSSELNVNALELDDSALYLCASSLAGVSYEQYFGPGTRLTVT.

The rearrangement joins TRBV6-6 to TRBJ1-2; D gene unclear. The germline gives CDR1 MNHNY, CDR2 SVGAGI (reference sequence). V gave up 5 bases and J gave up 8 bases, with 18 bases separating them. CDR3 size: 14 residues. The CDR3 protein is CASSHRDRLQGYTF. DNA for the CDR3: TGTGCCAGCAGTCATCGGGATCGACTGCAAGGCTACACCTTC.

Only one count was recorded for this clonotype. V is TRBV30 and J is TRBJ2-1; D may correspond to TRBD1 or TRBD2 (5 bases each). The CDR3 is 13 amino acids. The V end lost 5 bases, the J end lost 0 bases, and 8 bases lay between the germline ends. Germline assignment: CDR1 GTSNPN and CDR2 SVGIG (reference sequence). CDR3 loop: CAWGTGSYNEQFF. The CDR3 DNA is TGTGCCTGGGGGACCGGCTCCTACAATGAGCAGTTCTTC.

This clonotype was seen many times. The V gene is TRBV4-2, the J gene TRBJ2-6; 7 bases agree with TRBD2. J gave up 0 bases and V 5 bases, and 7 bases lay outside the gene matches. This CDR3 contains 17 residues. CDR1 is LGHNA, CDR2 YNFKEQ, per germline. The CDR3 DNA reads TGTGCCAGCAGCTCTAGCGGTGAGAGCTCTGGGGCCAACGTCCTGACTTTC. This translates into CASSSSGESSGANVLTF.

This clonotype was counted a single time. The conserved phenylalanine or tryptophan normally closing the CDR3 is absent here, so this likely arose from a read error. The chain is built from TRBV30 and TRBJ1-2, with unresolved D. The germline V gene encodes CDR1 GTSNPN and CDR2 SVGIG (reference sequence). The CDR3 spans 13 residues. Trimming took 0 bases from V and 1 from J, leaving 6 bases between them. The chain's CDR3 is CAWSVVNNYGYTL. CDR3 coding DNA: TGTGCCTGGAGTGTCGTAAATAACTATGGCTACACCCTC.